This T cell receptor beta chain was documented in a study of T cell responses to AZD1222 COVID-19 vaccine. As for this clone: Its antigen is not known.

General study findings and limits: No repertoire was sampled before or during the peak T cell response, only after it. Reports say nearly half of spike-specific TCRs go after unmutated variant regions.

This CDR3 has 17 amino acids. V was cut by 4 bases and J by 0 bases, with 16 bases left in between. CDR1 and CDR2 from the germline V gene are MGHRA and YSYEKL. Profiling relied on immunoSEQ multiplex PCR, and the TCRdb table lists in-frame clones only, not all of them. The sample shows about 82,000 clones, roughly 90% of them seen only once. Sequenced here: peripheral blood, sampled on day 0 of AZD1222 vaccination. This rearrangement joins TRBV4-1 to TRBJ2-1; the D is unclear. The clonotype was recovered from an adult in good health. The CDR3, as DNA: TGCGCCAGCAGCCCTACTTGGGTTCCGAGCTCCTACAATGAGCAGTTCTTC. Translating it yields CASSPTWVPSSYNEQFF.